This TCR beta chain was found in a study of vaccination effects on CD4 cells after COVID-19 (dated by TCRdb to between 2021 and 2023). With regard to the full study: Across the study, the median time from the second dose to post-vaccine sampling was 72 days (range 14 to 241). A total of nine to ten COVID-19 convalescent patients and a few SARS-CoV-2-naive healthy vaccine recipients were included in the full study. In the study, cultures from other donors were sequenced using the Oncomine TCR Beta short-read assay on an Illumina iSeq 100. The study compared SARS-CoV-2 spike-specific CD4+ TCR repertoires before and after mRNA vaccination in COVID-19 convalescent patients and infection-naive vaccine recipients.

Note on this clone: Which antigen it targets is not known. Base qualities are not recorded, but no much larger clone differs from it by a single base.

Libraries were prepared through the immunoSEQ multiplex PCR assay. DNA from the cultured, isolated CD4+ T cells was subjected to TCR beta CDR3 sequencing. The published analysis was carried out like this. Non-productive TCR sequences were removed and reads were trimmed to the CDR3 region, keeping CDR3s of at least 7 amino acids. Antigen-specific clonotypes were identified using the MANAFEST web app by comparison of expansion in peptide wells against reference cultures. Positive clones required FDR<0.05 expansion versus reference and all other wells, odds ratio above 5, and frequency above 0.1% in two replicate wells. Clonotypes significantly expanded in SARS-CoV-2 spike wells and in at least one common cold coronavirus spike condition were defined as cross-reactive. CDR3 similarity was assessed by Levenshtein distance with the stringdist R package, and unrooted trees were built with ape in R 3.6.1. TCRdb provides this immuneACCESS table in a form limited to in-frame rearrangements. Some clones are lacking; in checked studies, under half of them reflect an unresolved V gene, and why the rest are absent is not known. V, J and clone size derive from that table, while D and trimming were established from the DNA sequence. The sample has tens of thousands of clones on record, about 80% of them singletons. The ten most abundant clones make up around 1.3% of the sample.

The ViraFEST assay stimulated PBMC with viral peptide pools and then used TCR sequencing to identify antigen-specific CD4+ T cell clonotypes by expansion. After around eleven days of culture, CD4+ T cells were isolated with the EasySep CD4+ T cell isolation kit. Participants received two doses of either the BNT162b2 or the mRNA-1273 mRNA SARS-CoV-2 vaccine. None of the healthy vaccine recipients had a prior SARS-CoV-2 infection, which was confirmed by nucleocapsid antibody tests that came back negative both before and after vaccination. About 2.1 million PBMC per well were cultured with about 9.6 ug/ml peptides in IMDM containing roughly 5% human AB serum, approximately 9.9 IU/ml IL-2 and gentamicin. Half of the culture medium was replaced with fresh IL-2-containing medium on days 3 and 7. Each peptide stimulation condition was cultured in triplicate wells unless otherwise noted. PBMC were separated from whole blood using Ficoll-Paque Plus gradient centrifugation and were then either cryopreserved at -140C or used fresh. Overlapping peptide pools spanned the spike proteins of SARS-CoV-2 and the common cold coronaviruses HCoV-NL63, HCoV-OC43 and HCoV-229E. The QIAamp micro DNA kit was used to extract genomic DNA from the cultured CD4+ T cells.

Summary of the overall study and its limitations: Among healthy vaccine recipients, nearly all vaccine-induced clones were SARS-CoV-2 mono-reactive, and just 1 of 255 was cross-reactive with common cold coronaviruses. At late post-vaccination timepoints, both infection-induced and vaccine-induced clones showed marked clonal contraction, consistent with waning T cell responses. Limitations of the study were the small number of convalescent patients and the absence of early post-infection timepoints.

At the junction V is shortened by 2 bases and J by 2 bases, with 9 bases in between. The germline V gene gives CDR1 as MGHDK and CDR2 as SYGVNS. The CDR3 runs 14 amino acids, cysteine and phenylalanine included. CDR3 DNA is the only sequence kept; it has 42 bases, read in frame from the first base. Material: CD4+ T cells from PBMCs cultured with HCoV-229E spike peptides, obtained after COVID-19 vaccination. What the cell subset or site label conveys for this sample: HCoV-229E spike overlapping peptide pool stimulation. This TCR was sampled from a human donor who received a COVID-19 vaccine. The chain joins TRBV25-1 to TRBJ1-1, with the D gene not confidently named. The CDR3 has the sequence CASSEPPGNTEAFF. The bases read TGTGCCAGCAGTGAACCCCCGGGAAACACTGAAGCTTTCTTT.